This passage covers 18 T cell receptor beta chains from one sample sequenced in a study of T cells in Graves' hyperthyroidism and ophthalmopathy. Amplification of TCR beta CDR3 regions used RNA as the template. In the first-round RT-PCR of the TCR CDR3, the HTBI primer set was used. TCRdb used MiXCR to reprocess the multiplex PCR reads, holding one entry per CDR3 protein. In the table there are about 400,000 distinct CDR3 sequences, about 15% of which are singletons. The sample comprised blood. These receptors all come from a woman between 25 and 40 years old with Graves' hyperthyroidism.

This clonotype was observed at least ten times. The CDR3 here is CASSVVPGTDTQYF. CDR3 sequence (DNA): TGTGCCAGCAGCGTAGTACCGGGGACAGATACGCAGTATTTT. The V call is TRBV9, the J call TRBJ2-3; TRBD2 is a possible D gene (5 bases). Trimming took off 0 bases at V and 3 bases at J, with 8 bases between the two ends. Germline assignment: CDR1 SGDLS and CDR2 YYNGEE. The CDR3 is made up of 14 amino acids.

The table lists this clonotype with many counts. The chain uses TRBV6-1 and TRBJ1-1, with 10 bases matching TRBD1. J gave up 9 bases and V 4 bases, and 8 bases lay outside the gene matches. Germline values: CDR1 MNHNS, CDR2 SASEGT. This CDR3 contains 14 residues. The CDR3 protein is CASSGLTGGVQAFF. CDR3 in DNA: TGTGCCAGCAGTGGACTGACAGGGGGCGTTCAAGCTTTCTTT.

This clonotype has just a few counts. The DNA of the CDR3 is TGTGCCAGCAGCCAAGATCCTCTTAGCACAGATACGCAGTATTTT. Translating gives CASSQDPLSTDTQYF. J is TRBJ2-3 and V is TRBV3-1; no firm D call. V was trimmed by 0 bases and J by 0 bases, leaving 7 bases between them. The CDR3 covers 15 residues. Germline CDR1 reads LGHDT; CDR2 reads YNNKEL (reference sequence).

This clonotype was counted at least ten times. The chain joins TRBV11-1 to TRBJ2-3; perhaps TRBD1 as D (6 bases). Germline assignment: CDR1 SGHAT and CDR2 FQDESV (reference sequence). V was cut by 2 bases and J by 8 bases, with 11 bases left in between. The CDR3 is made up of 13 amino acids. The CDR3: CASSLRGSGTQYF. The CDR3 DNA reads TGTGCCAGCAGCTTAAGGGGGTCAGGTACGCAGTATTTT.

The chain is built from TRBV5-6 and TRBJ1-3; D remains ambiguous. Germline CDR1 is SGHDT and CDR2 is YYEEEE. The CDR3 covers 15 residues. V lost 2 bases to trimming and J lost 4 bases, with 13 bases between them. CDR3 coding DNA: TGTGCCAGCAGCTTCATACGGGGAACGGGAAACACCATATATTTT. Translation: CASSFIRGTGNTIYF.

This clonotype was observed at least ten times. The rearrangement joins TRBV28 to TRBJ1-1, with a weak D call TRBD1 (5 bases). The CDR3 contains 13 residues. Germline CDR1 reads MDHEN; CDR2 reads SYDVKM. Trimming cost V 3 bases and J 0 bases, with 5 bases left between them. CDR3 sequence (DNA): TGTGCCAGCAGTTTGACAGTGAACACTGAAGCTTTCTTT. Protein sequence: CASSLTVNTEAFF.

The genes are TRBV12-3 or TRBV12-4 and TRBJ1-2; the D gene is possibly TRBD1 (6 bases). Trimming took 6 bases from V and 2 from J, leaving 13 bases between them. The CDR3 loop spans 14 amino acids. The CDR3 loop reads CASRTTGQNYGYTF. In nucleotides, the CDR3 is TGTGCCAGCAGAACGACCGGACAGAACTATGGCTACACCTTC.

The table lists this clonotype with a few counts. The gene calls are TRBV6-5 and TRBJ1-4; D may be TRBD1 (5 bases). The V end lost 3 bases, the J end lost 7 bases, and 9 bases lay between the germline ends. This CDR3 is built from 13 residues. Germline CDR1 reads MNHEY; CDR2 reads SVGAGI. The CDR3 DNA reads TGTGCCAGCAGTTATGGTGGGGCTGAAAAACTGTTTTTT. It codes for CASSYGGAEKLFF.

This clonotype was seen only a few times. The chain combines TRBV4-1 with TRBJ2-1; 10 nucleotides match TRBD2. CDR1 MGHRA and CDR2 YSYEKL come from the germline V gene. With 1 base clipped from V and 7 bases from J, the junction kept 10 bases outside the gene matches. The CDR3 has 17 amino acids. CDR3: CASSQVGPAGGHNEQFF. CDR3 bases: TGCGCCAGCAGCCAAGTGGGGCCAGCGGGAGGGCATAATGAGCAGTTCTTC.

At least ten counts were recorded for this clonotype. The V and J genes are TRBV7-2 and TRBJ2-1, with 12 bases that match TRBD2. Germline values: CDR1 SGHTA, CDR2 FQGNSA. This CDR3 is built from 17 residues. The V gene end was trimmed by 5 bases and the J gene end by 8 bases; junction bases not matched to a gene: 13. The CDR3 DNA reads TGTGCCAGCAGCCCGACCCTCGGGCTAGCGGGAGGGGATGAGCAGTTCTTC. Its translation is CASSPTLGLAGGDEQFF.

This clonotype was counted at least ten times. The chain carries TRBV6-1 and TRBJ1-1; D remains unclear. CDR3 length equals 11 residues. With 5 bases removed from V and 6 bases from J, the gap between germline ends came to 7 bases. Per germline, CDR1 MNHNS and CDR2 SASEGT. CDR3 sequence: CASSYPPEAFF. In DNA, the CDR3 is TGTGCCAGCAGTTACCCCCCTGAAGCTTTCTTT.

At least ten counts were recorded for this clonotype. The J gene is TRBJ1-2, the V gene TRBV2; D may be TRBD1 (5 bases). V lost 5 bases and J 8 bases, leaving 24 bases between the germline ends. The CDR3 sequence is 16 residues long. The germline V gene encodes CDR1 SNHLY and CDR2 FYNNEI. The CDR3 DNA reads TGTGCCAGCAGTCCGTTCGTTGGTTTGCGGGGGAGCGGCTACACCTTC. It yields the protein CASSPFVGLRGSGYTF.

This clonotype was picked up many times. The genes are TRBV20-1 and TRBJ2-1; TRBD1 aligns across 9 bases. This CDR3 region has 13 residues. The germline gives CDR1 DFQATT, CDR2 SNEGSKA (reference sequence). The CDR3 DNA reads as TGCGGAACCGGGACAGGGACATACAATGAGCAGTTCTTC. This translates into CGTGTGTYNEQFF.

This rearrangement joins TRBV12-3 or TRBV12-4 to TRBJ1-5; D is uncertain. The CDR3 length is 12 residues. Trimming removed 6 bases at V and 4 bases at J, with 7 bases between. CDR3 protein: CASRFRNQPQHF. In nucleotides, the CDR3 is TGTGCCAGCAGGTTCAGAAATCAGCCCCAGCATTTT.

This clonotype was seen repeatedly, ten times or more. V gene TRBV11-2 combines with J gene TRBJ2-3, with TRBD2 identical over 12 bases. There are 15 residues in the CDR3. CDR1 and CDR2 from the germline V gene are SGHAT and FQNNGV. V lost 1 base to trimming and J lost 4 bases; unmatched junction nucleotides: 0. The CDR3 sequence: CASSLASGRADTQYF. CDR3 coding DNA: TGTGCCAGCAGCTTAGCTAGCGGGAGGGCAGATACGCAGTATTTT.

The chain joins TRBV27 to TRBJ2-5; no definite D call. In germline, CDR1 is MNHEY, CDR2 SMNVEV (reference sequence). There are 12 residues in the CDR3. Trimming left V 6 bases short and J 5 bases short, with 10 bases between. In nucleotides, the CDR3 is TGTGCCAGCAGAGCCTCGTGGGAGACCCAGTACTTC. Its protein product is CASRASWETQYF.

This clonotype was observed at least ten times. V and J are TRBV28 and TRBJ1-3, with 9 bases aligning to TRBD1. Trimming at V came to 7 bases and at J to 2 bases, leaving 9 bases not matched to a gene. The CDR3 is 16 residues long. The germline V gene encodes CDR1 MDHEN and CDR2 SYDVKM. This chain's CDR3 is CASTLGDRETGNTIYF. For the CDR3, the DNA is TGTGCCAGCACCTTAGGGGACAGGGAAACTGGAAACACCATATATTTT.

This clonotype was picked up many times. V usage is TRBV25-1 and J usage is TRBJ2-1; 9 bases are shared with TRBD2. The CDR3 runs 16 residues. CDR1 MGHDK and CDR2 SYGVNS come from the germline V gene. V shed 4 bases and J 0 bases; nucleotides not matched to a gene: 4. The CDR3 loop is CASSATSGSSYNEQFF. The CDR3 DNA reads as TGTGCCAGCAGTGCGACTAGCGGTAGCTCCTACAATGAGCAGTTCTTC.